Below are 23 T cell receptor beta chains sequenced from a single sample in a study of T cell responses to AZD1222 COVID-19 vaccine. Sequencing used immunoSEQ multiplex PCR; TCRdb keeps in-frame clones, though not all of them. Of 95,000 to 100,000 clones detected, approximately 91% appear once; the ten largest clones hold about 16%. Sequenced here: peripheral blood, sampled 28 days after the second AZD1222 dose. These receptors were taken from an adult who received the AZD1222 COVID-19 vaccine.

This chain links TRBV19 with TRBJ2-7; D is perhaps TRBD2 (5 bases). With 6 bases removed from V and 3 bases from J, the gap between germline ends came to 15 bases. CDR3 length: 14 residues. In germline, CDR1 is LNHDA, CDR2 SQIVND (reference sequence). CDR3 bases: TGTGCCAGTAGCCTCGGAGGAGCGCGCTACGAGCAGTACTTC. This encodes CASSLGGARYEQYF. Variable domain in full (rest from reference TRBV19 and TRBJ2-7): DGGITQSPKYLFRKEGQNVTLSCEQNLNHDAMYWYRQDPGQGLRLIYYSQIVNDFQKGDIAEGYSVSREKKESFPLTVTSAQKNPTAFYLCASSLGGARYEQYFGPGTRLTVT.

The chain uses TRBV6-5 and TRBJ1-3, with D possibly matching TRBD1 (6 bases). Germline V gene lookup returns CDR1 MNHEY and CDR2 SVGAGI. The CDR3 is 14 residues long. V was pared by 7 bases and J by 2 bases, with 12 bases between. The CDR3 sequence is CASIWGAAGNTIYF. The CDR3 nucleotides read TGTGCCAGCATATGGGGGGCCGCTGGAAACACCATATATTTT.

This chain links TRBV6-2 or TRBV6-3 with TRBJ1-3, with 8 bases that match TRBD1. The CDR3 has 13 amino acids. The V gene's germline CDR1 is MNHEY and CDR2 SVGEGT. V lost 6 bases to trimming and J lost 2 bases; unmatched junction nucleotides: 0. In DNA, the CDR3 is TGTGCCAGCAGCAGGGGGCCTGGAAACACCATATATTTT. Its protein is CASSRGPGNTIYF.

J is TRBJ2-1 and V is TRBV9; D is perhaps TRBD1 (6 bases). The CDR3 extends over 13 amino acids. Trimming pared 5 bases from V and 5 bases from J, leaving 11 bases between. CDR1 SGDLS and CDR2 YYNGEE come from the germline V gene. The CDR3 is CASSKDRNNEQFF. For the CDR3, the DNA is TGTGCCAGCAGTAAAGACAGGAACAATGAGCAGTTCTTC.

The J gene is TRBJ2-5, the V gene TRBV24-1; D unresolved. CDR3 size: 14 residues. V was pared by 0 bases and J by 5 bases, with 9 bases between. Germline CDR1 reads KGHDR; CDR2 reads SFDVKD. CDR3 sequence: CATSDLGISETQYF. The CDR3 region has the DNA TGTGCCACCAGTGATTTGGGAATTTCGGAGACCCAGTACTTC.

CDR3 coding DNA: TGTGCCAGCAGCCAAGCTGGGGGACAGGGGGAATATGGCTACACCTTC. Translated, it gives CASSQAGGQGEYGYTF. The chain has TRBV3-1 (or the pseudogene TRBV3-2) and TRBJ1-2; 11 bases agree with TRBD1. CDR3 length: 16 amino acids. From germline, CDR1 is LGHDT and CDR2 YNNKEL (reference sequence). V lost 1 base and J lost 5; bases outside the gene matches: 6.

The V gene is TRBV18, the J gene TRBJ2-5; 7 nucleotides match TRBD2. The germline V gene has CDR1 KGHSH and CDR2 LQKENI. V dropped 5 bases and J dropped 1; count of bases not matched to a gene: 4. CDR3 length: 14 residues. CDR3 protein: CASSSAGVQETQYF. CDR3 DNA sequence: TGTGCCAGCTCATCGGCGGGGGTCCAAGAGACCCAGTACTTC.

The chain has TRBV21-1 and TRBJ2-1; TRBD2 is the table's D call and was not checked against the DNA. TRBV21-1 is assigned pseudogene status. This CDR3 has 16 residues. For the CDR3, the DNA is TGTGCCAGCAGCAATGGGTTGGGACTAGTCCTCGGTGAGCAGTTCTTC. Its translation: CASSNGLGLVLGEQFF.

The chain couples TRBV18 to TRBJ2-1; weak D call: TRBD1 (5 bases). V was cut by 2 bases and J by 10 bases, with 15 bases left in between. Germline-derived CDR1 and CDR2 are KGHSH and LQKENI. This CDR3 is built from 14 residues. In DNA, the CDR3 is TGTGCCAGCTCACCAGGGGCCCAACTACGGGAGCAGTTCTTC. Amino acids: CASSPGAQLREQFF.

J is TRBJ2-1 and V is TRBV10-2; 12 nucleotides line up with TRBD2. Germline V lookup: CDR1 WSHSY, CDR2 SAAADI. Trimming cost V 3 bases and J 8 bases; bases outside gene matches: 2. The CDR3 is 14 amino acids. The CDR3 spells CASSDLAGGDEQFF. DNA of the CDR3: TGCGCCAGCAGTGACCTAGCGGGAGGGGATGAGCAGTTCTTC.

This clone has just one count. The gene calls are TRBV11-2 and TRBJ2-7; D is tentatively TRBD1 or TRBD2 (6 bases each). V shed 2 bases and J shed 2 bases, with 19 bases lying between them. The CDR3 has 17 residues. Germline CDR1 reads SGHAT; CDR2 reads FQNNGV. CDR3: CASSLTWVEGEAYEQYF. In DNA, the CDR3 is TGTGCCAGCAGCTTAACCTGGGTGGAGGGGGAAGCCTACGAGCAGTACTTC. The variable domain in full, completed from reference TRBV11-2 and TRBJ2-7, reads EAGVAQSPRYKIIEKRQSVAFWCNPISGHATLYWYQQILGQGPKLLIQFQNNGVVDDSQLPKDRFSAERLKGVDSTLKIQPAKLEDSAVYLCASSLTWVEGEAYEQYFGPGTRLTVT.

This chain uses TRBV6-5 with TRBJ1-3; a weak D match, TRBD1 (5 bases). The length of the CDR3 is 15 residues. Per the germline V gene, CDR1 is MNHEY and CDR2 is SVGAGI. V lost 5 bases and J 0 bases, leaving 11 bases between the germline ends. In DNA form, the CDR3 reads TGTGCCAGCAGTCCAGGGTTCGCCTCTGGAAACACCATATATTTT. It is translated as CASSPGFASGNTIYF.

The rearrangement uses TRBV9 and TRBJ2-7, with TRBD1 identical over 9 bases. V lost 4 bases and J lost 0; bases outside the gene matches: 5. This CDR3 comprises 15 residues. The germline CDR1 and CDR2 sequences are SGDLS and YYNGEE. The CDR3 nucleotides are TGTGCCAGCAGCTTTGGACAGGGGATCTCCTACGAGCAGTACTTC. Translation gives CASSFGQGISYEQYF.

The rearrangement uses TRBV27 and TRBJ2-7; D is unclear. Deletions cut 2 bases from V and 4 bases from J, with 9 bases between. CDR3 length: 13 residues. Germline V gives CDR1 MNHEY, CDR2 SMNVEV (reference sequence). The CDR3 is CASSLEREYEQYF. The CDR3 DNA reads TGTGCCAGCAGTTTAGAAAGGGAATACGAGCAGTACTTC.

This chain connects TRBV15 to TRBJ1-1, with no clear D. The CDR3 length is 12 residues. The germline V gene has CDR1 LNHNV and CDR2 YYDKDF (reference sequence). V was trimmed by 5 bases and J by 8 bases, leaving 12 bases between them. CDR3 sequence: CATSPRTEEAFF. The CDR3 nucleotides read TGTGCCACCAGCCCCCGGACCGAGGAAGCTTTCTTT.

This clone has a single count. This chain connects TRBV2 to TRBJ2-5; 7 bases fit TRBD2. This CDR3 spans 13 amino acids. Germline lookup yields CDR1 SNHLY and CDR2 FYNNEI. The trim removed 6 bases at V and 1 base at J, leaving 2 bases unmatched. The CDR3 sequence is CASRSGTQETQYF. The DNA of the CDR3 is TGTGCCAGCAGGAGCGGGACCCAAGAGACCCAGTACTTC.

This rearrangement joins TRBV3-1 (or the pseudogene TRBV3-2) to TRBJ1-3; 7 bases are a match to TRBD1. The CDR3 spans 15 residues. CDR1 LGHDT and CDR2 YNNKEL come from the germline V gene (reference sequence). Unmatched junction bases numbered 8, after V lost 6 bases and J lost 3 bases. In nucleotides, the CDR3 is TGTGCCAGCAGGGGGGGACAGTCTATTGGAAACACCATATATTTT. Its translation: CASRGGQSIGNTIYF.

The rearrangement joins TRBV29-1 to TRBJ2-7, with 8 positions matching TRBD1. With V trimmed by 6 bases and J by 7 bases, 11 bases remained unmatched. This CDR3 region has 13 residues. Per the germline V gene, CDR1 is SQVTM and CDR2 is ANQGSEA. In DNA, the CDR3 is TGCAGCGTAGGACAGGGAGTGTATGGTGAGCAGTACTTC. Protein product: CSVGQGVYGEQYF.

The rearrangement uses TRBV18 and TRBJ1-2; TRBD1 matches at 9 bases. Per germline, CDR1 KGHSH and CDR2 LQKENI. V shed 3 bases and J 3 bases; nucleotides not matched to a gene: 2. CDR3 length: 14 residues. The CDR3 here is CASSPGQGDYGYTF. CDR3 DNA: TGTGCCAGCTCACCGGGACAGGGCGACTATGGCTACACCTTC.

The V gene is TRBV29-1, the J gene TRBJ1-1, with D unclear. V shed 4 bases and J shed 2 bases, with 8 bases lying between them. The CDR3 runs to 12 residues. The germline V gene encodes CDR1 SQVTM and CDR2 ANQGSEA. The CDR3 loop reads CSVARLNTEAFF. CDR3 DNA sequence: TGCAGCGTTGCGCGCCTTAACACTGAAGCTTTCTTT. The variable domain in full, with the rest retrieved from reference TRBV29-1 and TRBJ1-1, is SAVISQKPSRDICQRGTSLTIQCQVDSQVTMMFWYRQQPGQSLTLIATANQGSEATYESGFVIDKFPISRPNLTFSTLTVSNMSPEDSSIYLCSVARLNTEAFFGQGTRLTVV.

This chain uses TRBV5-1 with TRBJ1-1, with 8 nucleotides matching TRBD1. Trimming cost V 4 bases and J 5 bases; bases outside gene matches: 7. CDR3 length: 14 amino acids. CDR1 is SGHRS and CDR2 is YFSETQ in the germline V gene. The CDR3 DNA reads as TGCGCCAGCAGCGGACAGGGAGGTTATACTGAAGCTTTCTTT. Its translation is CASSGQGGYTEAFF. Together with reference TRBV5-1 and TRBJ1-1, the CDR3 gives the full variable domain: KAGVTQTPRYLIKTRGQQVTLSCSPISGHRSVSWYQQTPGQGLQFLFEYFSETQRNKGNFPGRFSGRQFSNSRSEMNVSTLELGDSALYLCASSGQGGYTEAFFGQGTRLTVV.

This chain uses TRBV11-3 with TRBJ2-1; unclear D gene. The CDR3 covers 14 residues. Trimming removed 5 bases from V and 3 bases from J, with 11 bases in between. Germline CDR1 is SGHNT and CDR2 is YENEEA. The CDR3 loop reads CASSPGANYNEQFF. The CDR3 nucleotides are TGTGCCAGCAGCCCCGGAGCTAACTACAATGAGCAGTTCTTC.

This clone was seen only once. The chain recombines TRBV2 with TRBJ2-1, with a tentative D call TRBD2 (5 bases). The CDR3 consists of 14 residues. Trimming cost V 11 bases and J 9 bases, with 23 bases left between them. The germline CDR1 and CDR2 sequences are SNHLY and FYNNEI. The CDR3, as DNA: TGTGCCTGTAACACGGCAGGAGGTAGTGGTGAGCAGTTCTTC. It codes for CACNTAGGSGEQFF. The variable domain in full, with the rest retrieved from reference TRBV2 and TRBJ2-1, is EPEVTQTPSHQVTQMGQEVILRCVPISNHLYFYWYRQILGQKVEFLVSFYNNEISEKSEIFDDQFSVERPDGSNFTLKIRSTKLEDSAMYFCACNTAGGSGEQFFGPGTRLTVL.